A single sample gave rise to the 32 T cell receptor beta chains below, sequenced in a study of blood T cell repertoires in COVID-19. TCRdb keeps only in-frame clones here, not all; method: immunoSEQ multiplex PCR. In the table there are about 320,000 clones, around 90% of which are singletons. Sequenced material: PBMCs or T cells enriched from blood (not recorded which). The receptors stem from a man aged 60 to 69 who had recovered from COVID-19.

As for this clone: Other DNA sequences from this sample encode an identical CDR3 as well. CDR3 coding DNA: TGTGCCAGCAGCTCGGACAGCAGGAATTCACCCCTCCACTTT. Encoded protein: CASSSDSRNSPLHF. This chain uses TRBV7-9 with TRBJ1-6; a possible D gene is TRBD1 (6 bases). The V end lost 4 bases, the J end lost 7 bases, and 11 bases lay between the germline ends. The CDR3 is 14 residues long. CDR1 is SEHNR, CDR2 FQNEAQ, per germline (reference sequence).

This CDR3 reads CASSLVVEAFYGYTF. Here the CDR3 DNA reads TGTGCCAGCAGCTTGGTAGTGGAGGCGTTCTATGGCTACACCTTC. The genes are TRBV5-5 and TRBJ1-2; D unclear. Germline V gives CDR1 SGHKS, CDR2 YYEKEE (reference sequence). This CDR3 is 15 amino acids long. V lost 0 bases to trimming and J lost 4 bases, with 13 bases between them.

This clone appeared a few times. J is TRBJ1-3 and V is TRBV9, with D perhaps matching TRBD1 (6 bases). The germline gives CDR1 SGDLS, CDR2 YYNGEE. With 3 bases removed from V and 4 bases from J, the gap between germline ends came to 11 bases. This CDR3 has 14 residues. CDR3 region: CASSAAGAGNTIYF. CDR3 nucleotide sequence: TGTGCCAGCAGCGCCGCAGGGGCAGGAAACACCATATATTTT.

J is TRBJ2-5 and V is TRBV27, with D perhaps matching TRBD1 (6 bases). Per the germline V gene, CDR1 is MNHEY and CDR2 is SMNVEV (reference sequence). V was cut by 7 bases and J by 5 bases, with 17 bases left in between. The CDR3 is made up of 14 amino acids. The CDR3 nucleotides read TGTGCCAGCAAGTATTCAGGGGCGCGGGAGACCCAGTACTTC. This encodes CASKYSGARETQYF.

V and J are TRBV19 and TRBJ1-1, with 9 bases aligning to TRBD1. Trimming took 0 bases from V and 6 from J; bases not matched to a gene: 5. The V gene's germline CDR1 is LNHDA and CDR2 SQIVND (reference sequence). The CDR3 extends over 15 amino acids. CDR3 sequence reads: CASSIEHRGRPEAFF. CDR3 coding DNA: TGTGCCAGTAGTATAGAGCACAGGGGGCGACCTGAAGCTTTCTTT.

The V gene is TRBV5-5, the J gene TRBJ1-4, with 7 bases fitting TRBD1. V lost 0 bases to trimming and J lost 5 bases; unmatched junction nucleotides: 10. CDR3 size: 17 residues. CDR1 and CDR2 from the germline V gene are SGHKS and YYEKEE (reference sequence). The CDR3 DNA reads as TGTGCCAGCAGCTTGGAGGGACAGCCGATAAGAAATGAAAAACTGTTTTTT. This sequence encodes CASSLEGQPIRNEKLFF.

CDR3 region: CASSPQGAFPGELFF. In DNA, the CDR3 is TGTGCCAGCAGTCCACAGGGGGCTTTCCCCGGGGAGCTGTTTTTT. V gene TRBV27 combines with J gene TRBJ2-2; TRBD1 agrees at 9 bases. The CDR3 loop spans 15 amino acids. The V gene end was trimmed by 5 bases and the J gene end by 6 bases; junction bases not matched to a gene: 7. Germline V gene sequence: CDR1 MNHEY, CDR2 SMNVEV (reference sequence).

J is TRBJ2-2 and V is TRBV5-5; weak D call: TRBD2 (6 bases). CDR3 size: 16 residues. V shed 0 bases and J shed 0 bases, with 9 bases lying between them. Germline CDR1 is SGHKS and CDR2 is YYEKEE (reference sequence). The CDR3 spells CASSLAPGANTGELFF. CDR3 nucleotide sequence: TGTGCCAGCAGCTTGGCCCCGGGAGCGAACACCGGGGAGCTGTTTTTT.

In DNA, the CDR3 is TGCGCCAGCAGCTTGGGAGTGGGGACAGGCGTCGAGCAGTACTTC. This codes for CASSLGVGTGVEQYF. This rearrangement joins TRBV5-1 to TRBJ2-7; 8 bases line up with TRBD1. This CDR3 spans 15 amino acids. V was pared by 0 bases and J by 6 bases, with 8 bases of the junction left unmatched. CDR1 is SGHRS, CDR2 YFSETQ, per germline.

The V and J genes are TRBV5-5 and TRBJ1-5; 9 bases align to TRBD1. This CDR3 has 15 residues. Losses at the gene ends were 4 bases for V and 5 bases for J; bases not matched to a gene: 7. Germline lookup yields CDR1 SGHKS and CDR2 YYEKEE (reference sequence). CDR3 in DNA: TGTGCCAGCAGCGGGGGGACAGGGACTCATCAGCCCCAGCATTTT. Residues: CASSGGTGTHQPQHF. Looking up the rest from reference TRBV5-5 and TRBJ1-5 gives the full variable domain: DAGVTQSPTHLIKTRGQQVTLRCSPISGHKSVSWYQQVLGQGPQFIFQYYEKEERGRGNFPDRFSARQFPNYSSELNVNALLLGDSALYLCASSGGTGTHQPQHFGDGTRLSIL.

The rearrangement links TRBV18 to TRBJ1-5, with TRBD1 matching 7 bases. V lost 4 bases and J lost 4; bases outside the gene matches: 13. Germline CDR1 KGHSH, CDR2 LQKENI. CDR3 length: 17 amino acids. The CDR3, as DNA: TGTGCCAGCTCACTAAACCTCCGGGACAGCGATAATCAGCCCCAGCATTTT. It yields the protein CASSLNLRDSDNQPQHF.

The chain joins TRBV5-4 to TRBJ1-1; TRBD1 matches 9 bases. CDR3 length: 17 amino acids. Germline assignment: CDR1 SGHNT and CDR2 YYREEE (reference sequence). V dropped 0 bases and J dropped 5; count of bases not matched to a gene: 11. CDR3 sequence reads: CASSLESQDRGGTEAFF. In DNA form, the CDR3 reads TGTGCCAGCAGCTTGGAGTCCCAGGACAGGGGAGGTACTGAAGCTTTCTTT.

This clone was counted between two and nine times. As DNA, the CDR3 is TGCGCCAGCAGCCCGACCGTAGGACAGGGGGGACCTCGGGACTATGGCTACACCTTC. Its protein product is CASSPTVGQGGPRDYGYTF. V usage is TRBV4-1 and J usage is TRBJ1-2; 10 bases agree with TRBD1. After removal of 4 bases from V and 3 bases from J, the junction contained 17 bases not matched to a gene. Germline V gene data show CDR1 as MGHRA and CDR2 as YSYEKL. The CDR3 is 19 amino acids.

The V and J genes are TRBV4-3 and TRBJ2-3, with TRBD2 matching 7 bases. Per germline, CDR1 LGHNA and CDR2 YSLEER. V shed 1 base and J 6 bases; nucleotides not matched to a gene: 13. The CDR3 is 17 residues long. CDR3 residues: CASSQGPGDLSGDTQYF. In DNA, the CDR3 is TGCGCCAGCAGCCAAGGTCCGGGGGACCTTAGCGGGGATACGCAGTATTTT.

This sequence joins TRBV11-3 and TRBJ2-3, with D possibly TRBD2 on 5 matching bases. The CDR3 extends over 15 amino acids. The germline CDR1 and CDR2 sequences are SGHNT and YENEEA. V was pared by 5 bases and J by 2 bases, with 14 bases between. For the CDR3, the DNA is TGTGCCAGCAGCCGCGAAGGACTTAACACAGATACGCAGTATTTT. It encodes CASSREGLNTDTQYF.

The rearrangement links TRBV27 to TRBJ2-7; D is possibly TRBD1 (6 bases). V lost 8 bases, J lost 1 base, and 12 bases lay in between. The CDR3 loop spans 13 amino acids. From germline, CDR1 is MNHEY and CDR2 SMNVEV (reference sequence). The CDR3 here is CASAPGQSYEQYF. The CDR3 DNA reads as TGTGCCAGCGCCCCTGGACAGTCCTACGAGCAGTACTTC.

The chain employs TRBV6-5 and TRBJ1-2; D possibly corresponds to TRBD1 (5 bases). The V end was cut by 8 bases, the J end by 0 bases, with 16 bases between. The germline gives CDR1 MNHEY, CDR2 SVGAGI. The CDR3 runs 15 residues. The CDR3 coding sequence is TGTGCCAGCCCCGCGACCCAGGGCACTAACTATGGCTACACCTTC. Translating gives CASPATQGTNYGYTF.

The rearrangement joins TRBV6-5 to TRBJ2-2; a possible D gene is TRBD2 (5 bases). There are 15 residues in the CDR3. Trimming stripped 6 bases from V and 0 bases from J, with 11 bases between. Germline values: CDR1 MNHEY, CDR2 SVGAGI. The CDR3 bases are TGTGCCAGCAGCCTGACTAACGCGAACACCGGGGAGCTGTTTTTT. It is translated as CASSLTNANTGELFF.

The V gene is TRBV7-9, the J gene TRBJ2-4; D is possibly TRBD2 (6 bases). Germline V gene data show CDR1 as SEHNR and CDR2 as FQNEAQ (reference sequence). V lost 3 bases and J 1 base, leaving 10 bases between the germline ends. The CDR3 has 15 amino acids. DNA for the CDR3: TGTGCCAGCAGCTTGGGGGGAGCTGCCAAAAACATTCAGTACTTC. Translation: CASSLGGAAKNIQYF. The complete variable domain, with remaining parts taken from reference TRBV7-9 and TRBJ2-4, reads DTGVSQNPRHKITKRGQNVTFRCDPISEHNRLYWYRQTLGQGPEFLTYFQNEAQLEKSRLLSDRFSAERPKGSFSTLEIQRTEQGDSAMYLCASSLGGAAKNIQYFGAGTRLSVL.

This chain joins TRBV5-1 and TRBJ1-2; 8 bases map to TRBD1. CDR1 and CDR2 (germline): SGHRS, YFSETQ. Germline trimming cut 4 bases from V and 0 bases from J; bases unmatched to any gene: 8. This CDR3 contains 16 residues. CDR3 loop: CASSPGTGQSNYGYTF. The CDR3 nucleotides read TGCGCCAGCAGCCCCGGGACAGGCCAGTCTAACTATGGCTACACCTTC. The entire variable domain, with the rest obtained from reference TRBV5-1 and TRBJ1-2, is as follows: KAGVTQTPRYLIKTRGQQVTLSCSPISGHRSVSWYQQTPGQGLQFLFEYFSETQRNKGNFPGRFSGRQFSNSRSEMNVSTLELGDSALYLCASSPGTGQSNYGYTFGSGTRLTVV.

The V gene is TRBV12-5, the J gene TRBJ1-2; D unclear. The V end was cut by 1 base, the J end by 3 bases, with 6 bases between. Per germline, CDR1 LGHNT and CDR2 FRNRAP. This CDR3 has 13 amino acids. The CDR3 is CASGLGSDYGYTF. The DNA for the CDR3 is TGTGCTAGTGGTTTGGGCTCGGACTATGGCTACACCTTC.

The chain links TRBV6-6 to TRBJ1-2; D not certain. Germline V gene lookup returns CDR1 MNHNY and CDR2 SVGAGI (reference sequence). The CDR3 consists of 15 residues. Trimming took 8 bases from V and 4 from J, leaving 20 bases between them. Here the CDR3 reads CASYDSTASVYGYTF. The CDR3 DNA follows: TGTGCCAGCTATGATTCGACTGCTTCCGTCTATGGCTACACCTTC.

The chain carries TRBV11-2 and TRBJ1-5; a possible D gene is TRBD1 (6 bases). CDR1 is SGHAT, CDR2 FQNNGV, per germline. CDR3 length equals 14 residues. The V end was cut by 1 base, the J end by 3 bases, with 7 bases between. CDR3 DNA sequence: TGTGCCAGCAGCTTAGCAGGGGTCAATCAGCCCCAGCATTTT. This encodes CASSLAGVNQPQHF.

The J gene is TRBJ1-1, the V gene TRBV6-5, with TRBD1 matching 8 bases. This CDR3 contains 12 residues. Trimming took 5 bases from V and 11 from J; bases not matched to a gene: 7. The V gene's germline CDR1 is MNHEY and CDR2 SVGAGI. Here the CDR3 reads CASSPNRGSAFF. The CDR3, as DNA: TGTGCCAGCAGTCCCAACAGGGGGAGCGCTTTCTTT.

This clone was picked up one time. V and J are TRBV29-1 and TRBJ1-4, with 7 positions matching TRBD1. V gave up 4 bases and J gave up 8 bases; unmatched junction bases: 7. CDR1 and CDR2 (germline): SQVTM, ANQGSEA. This CDR3 contains 13 residues. CDR3 sequence (DNA): TGCAGCGTTGGGGCCGAGACAGGGGAAAAACTGTTTTTT. This sequence encodes CSVGAETGEKLFF. The whole variable domain, filled in from reference TRBV29-1 and TRBJ1-4, reads SAVISQKPSRDICQRGTSLTIQCQVDSQVTMMFWYRQQPGQSLTLIATANQGSEATYESGFVIDKFPISRPNLTFSTLTVSNMSPEDSSIYLCSVGAETGEKLFFGSGTQLSVL.

The chain has TRBV5-5 and TRBJ1-1; D may be TRBD1 (5 bases). Trimming took off 0 bases at V and 5 bases at J, with 11 bases between the two ends. The CDR3 runs 14 residues. Germline V CDR1 and CDR2: SGHKS, YYEKEE (reference sequence). Here the CDR3 reads CASSLVLKGTEAFF. As DNA, the CDR3 is TGTGCCAGCAGCTTGGTGCTAAAGGGGACTGAAGCTTTCTTT.

The chain is built from TRBV25-1 and TRBJ2-7; unclear D gene. V was shortened by 2 bases and J by 3 bases, with 8 bases between the two germline ends. The CDR3 covers 13 residues. The germline CDR1 and CDR2 sequences are MGHDK and SYGVNS. CDR3 nucleotide sequence: TGTGCCAGCAGTGAAGTGGCTCACTACGAGCAGTACTTC. This sequence encodes CASSEVAHYEQYF.

The chain joins TRBV7-6 to TRBJ2-7; D possibly corresponds to TRBD2 (5 bases). Germline lookup yields CDR1 SGHVS and CDR2 FNYEAQ. The CDR3 is made up of 13 amino acids. Trimming took off 5 bases at V and 2 bases at J, with 10 bases between the two ends. The CDR3 DNA sequence: TGTGCCAGCAGCCCGCTAGCCGCCTACGAGCAGTACTTC. Translated: CASSPLAAYEQYF.

A few counts support this clone. The chain uses TRBV29-1 and TRBJ1-1; D is unclear. The CDR3 is 12 amino acids. Germline values: CDR1 SQVTM, CDR2 ANQGSEA. The V end lost 2 bases, the J end lost 7 bases, and 11 bases lay between the germline ends. This CDR3 is CSVELRSIEAFF. In nucleotides, the CDR3 is TGCAGCGTTGAATTGCGGTCGATTGAAGCTTTCTTT.

This clone was observed a single time. V and J are TRBV6-6 and TRBJ2-5; 7 bases match TRBD2. After removal of 0 bases from V and 5 bases from J, the junction contained 3 bases not matched to a gene. CDR1 MNHNY and CDR2 SVGAGI come from the germline V gene (reference sequence). The length of the CDR3 is 14 residues. The CDR3 bases are TGTGCCAGCAGTTACTCGGGAGGGTTCGAGACCCAGTACTTC. As protein: CASSYSGGFETQYF.

This chain joins TRBV5-1 and TRBJ2-2; 10 nucleotides match TRBD1. CDR1 is SGHRS, CDR2 YFSETQ, per germline. V gave up 4 bases and J gave up 7 bases; unmatched junction bases: 13. The CDR3 contains 17 residues. CDR3: CASSQNPGQGYSGELFF. As DNA, the CDR3 is TGCGCCAGCAGCCAGAATCCGGGACAGGGGTATAGCGGGGAGCTGTTTTTT.

This chain uses TRBV19 with TRBJ2-5; 10 nucleotides line up with TRBD1. Trimming took 3 bases from V and 5 from J; bases not matched to a gene: 9. CDR3 length: 16 residues. Germline V lookup: CDR1 LNHDA, CDR2 SQIVND (reference sequence). CDR3 loop: CASSMGAGTGDETQYF. The CDR3 DNA reads TGTGCCAGTAGTATGGGGGCCGGGACAGGGGACGAGACCCAGTACTTC.